These 31 T cell receptor beta chains were sequenced from one sample in a study of T cell clonotyping in hematopoietic cell transplantation. Time point specified: recipient sample about 28 days before transplant, after cytoreduction. Here immunoSEQ multiplex PCR was the method, and the copy in TCRdb shows in-frame clones only, minus some. This sample carries tens of thousands of clones, around 83% of them seen once, and the ten largest clones take around 5.3%. The sample in question was peripheral blood mononuclear cells, obtained before stem cell transplant. These receptors were obtained from a man aged 60 to 75 with myelodysplastic syndrome. Some clones in this sample may be carry-over from other donors' samples.

Only a few counts were recorded for this clone. The V and J genes are TRBV2 and TRBJ1-5; 7 bases fit TRBD1. Germline V CDR1 and CDR2: SNHLY, FYNNEI. The CDR3 has 18 amino acids. V lost 7 bases to trimming and J lost 0 bases; unmatched junction nucleotides: 15. Written as DNA, the CDR3 is TGTGCCAGCACGGGGACAGCCCTTGATTCCCATAGCAATCAGCCCCAGCATTTT. This codes for CASTGTALDSHSNQPQHF.

CDR3 nucleotide sequence: TGTGCCAGCAGTAAACCGGGCGAACGGGAGCCCCAGCATTTT. Translation gives CASSKPGEREPQHF. This sequence joins TRBV28 and TRBJ1-5; D is uncertain. V lost 5 bases, J lost 8 bases, and 16 bases lay in between. CDR1 MDHEN and CDR2 SYDVKM come from the germline V gene. This CDR3 has 14 amino acids.

A word on this clone: The same CDR3 arises from other DNA sequences in this sample as well. The rearrangement links TRBV7-2 to TRBJ1-1; no reliable D call. Germline lookup yields CDR1 SGHTA and CDR2 FQGNSA. The CDR3 consists of 13 residues. V gave up 5 bases and J gave up 1 base, with 8 bases separating them. CDR3 protein: CASSLNRNTEAFF. The CDR3 coding sequence is TGTGCCAGCAGCCTGAACAGGAACACTGAAGCTTTCTTT.

J is TRBJ1-1 and V is TRBV19; maybe TRBD1 (5 bases). The ends were cut back, 6 bases at V and 6 bases at J, with 11 bases in the middle. CDR3 length: 12 amino acids. CDR1 LNHDA and CDR2 SQIVND come from the germline V gene (reference sequence). CDR3 protein: CASSLPGPEAFF. The CDR3 bases are TGTGCCAGTAGCCTACCGGGACCTGAAGCTTTCTTT.

V usage is TRBV4-2 and J usage is TRBJ2-7, with TRBD2 as a possible D gene (7 bases). The CDR3 spans 17 residues. In germline, CDR1 is LGHNA, CDR2 YNFKEQ. The V gene lost 3 bases and the J gene lost 3 bases, with 21 bases spanning the gap. The CDR3 DNA sequence: TGTGCCAGCAGCCAGACTGCCTCGGGGGGCAATCACTACGAGCAGTACTTC. This sequence encodes CASSQTASGGNHYEQYF.

The V call is TRBV5-6, the J call TRBJ2-1; 8 nucleotides align to TRBD2. Germline V gene data show CDR1 as SGHDT and CDR2 as YYEEEE. V was clipped by 6 bases and J by 1 base; unmatched bases: 6. The CDR3 is made up of 15 amino acids. The CDR3 is CASIVSGVSYNEQFF. CDR3 nucleotides: TGTGCCAGCATCGTTAGCGGGGTTTCCTACAATGAGCAGTTCTTC. The whole variable domain, remainder taken from reference TRBV5-6 and TRBJ2-1, is DAGVTQSPTHLIKTRGQQVTLRCSPKSGHDTVSWYQQALGQGPQFIFQYYEEEERQRGNFPDRFSGHQFPNYSSELNVNALLLGDSALYLCASIVSGVSYNEQFFGPGTRLTVL.

The chain has TRBV19 and TRBJ1-5; no clear D gene. This CDR3 spans 16 amino acids. Germline CDR1 is LNHDA and CDR2 is SQIVND (reference sequence). V was trimmed by 1 base and J by 4 bases, leaving 14 bases between them. The CDR3 DNA reads as TGTGCCAGTAGTATAGGGGAAAAGGGAGGGAATCAGCCCCAGCATTTT. Translated, it gives CASSIGEKGGNQPQHF.

CDR3 sequence: CASRRHGTEAFF. DNA for the CDR3: TGTGCCAGCCGGCGGCATGGCACTGAAGCTTTCTTT. V and J are TRBV2 and TRBJ1-1; no firm D call. The V and J ends lost 8 bases and 4 bases respectively, with 11 bases between them. CDR3 length: 12 amino acids. Per the germline V gene, CDR1 is SNHLY and CDR2 is FYNNEI.

The chain joins TRBV25-1 to TRBJ1-1; no definite D call. The CDR3 spans 14 residues. V was clipped by 7 bases and J by 3 bases, with 15 bases between them. Germline loops: CDR1 MGHDK, CDR2 SYGVNS. CDR3 in DNA: TGTGCCAGCACTGTCGGAGGGTTGGACACTGAAGCTTTCTTT. Amino acids: CASTVGGLDTEAFF.

This chain links TRBV10-3 with TRBJ2-2; maybe TRBD1 (6 bases). Germline V gene sequence: CDR1 ENHRY, CDR2 SYGVKD. V gave up 11 bases and J gave up 4 bases, with 17 bases separating them. CDR3 length: 14 residues. The CDR3 sequence: CASRDTQATGELFF. The DNA for the CDR3 is TGTGCCTCCAGGGACACCCAGGCCACCGGGGAGCTGTTTTTT.

This clone came up a few times. The chain couples TRBV6-1 to TRBJ2-6; D gene uncertain. In germline, CDR1 is MNHNS, CDR2 SASEGT. This CDR3 has 16 amino acids. Trimming removed 6 bases at V and 0 bases at J, with 12 bases between. CDR3 in DNA: TGTGCCAGCAGGGAAAGTAGAGCCTCTGGGGCCAACGTCCTGACTTTC. It codes for CASRESRASGANVLTF.

This clone has just a few counts. The chain links TRBV30 to TRBJ1-2; D call uncertain. Germline lookup yields CDR1 GTSNPN and CDR2 SVGIG (reference sequence). V was cut by 0 bases and J by 5 bases, with 10 bases left in between. This CDR3 is 13 amino acids long. The CDR3 reads CAWSVGVVYGYTF. CDR3 sequence (DNA): TGTGCCTGGAGTGTGGGAGTTGTGTATGGCTACACCTTC.

This sequence joins TRBV4-3 and TRBJ2-5; 10 bases fit TRBD1. The CDR3 has 14 amino acids. Germline trimming cut 5 bases from V and 5 bases from J; bases unmatched to any gene: 5. CDR1 LGHNA and CDR2 YSLEER come from the germline V gene. The CDR3 reads CASSKGTGVETQYF. The CDR3 DNA reads TGCGCCAGCAGCAAAGGGACAGGGGTTGAGACCCAGTACTTC.

The V gene is TRBV11-2, the J gene TRBJ2-4; D may be TRBD1 (5 bases). The germline V and J ends were trimmed by 5 bases and 4 bases, with 15 bases remaining between them. The CDR3 runs 15 residues. CDR1 and CDR2 (germline): SGHAT, FQNNGV. The CDR3 region is CASSLRGDLKNIQYF. The CDR3 DNA reads as TGTGCCAGCAGCCTAAGGGGCGACCTTAAAAACATTCAGTACTTC. The variable domain in full, completed from reference TRBV11-2 and TRBJ2-4, reads EAGVAQSPRYKIIEKRQSVAFWCNPISGHATLYWYQQILGQGPKLLIQFQNNGVVDDSQLPKDRFSAERLKGVDSTLKIQPAKLEDSAVYLCASSLRGDLKNIQYFGAGTRLSVL.

CDR3 loop: CASSEPWGGGYEQYF. The DNA for the CDR3 is TGCGCCAGCAGTGAACCCTGGGGGGGAGGCTACGAGCAGTACTTC. This sequence joins TRBV10-2 and TRBJ2-7, with 7 positions matching TRBD2. This CDR3 spans 15 amino acids. Losses at the gene ends were 3 bases for V and 3 bases for J; bases not matched to a gene: 8. Germline CDR1 reads WSHSY; CDR2 reads SAAADI.

The CDR3 sequence: CATKRALMVGEQYF. CDR3 in DNA: TGTGCCACCAAGAGGGCCCTTATGGTAGGCGAGCAGTACTTC. V gene TRBV6-1 combines with J gene TRBJ2-7, with D possibly matching TRBD2 (5 bases). Per the germline V gene, CDR1 is MNHNS and CDR2 is SASEGT. CDR3 length: 14 amino acids. V lost 10 bases and J 6 bases, leaving 22 bases between the germline ends.

The CDR3 protein is CASSYRTGEETQYF. As DNA, the CDR3 is TGTGCCAGCAGTTACCGGACAGGGGAGGAGACCCAGTACTTC. The V call is TRBV6-5, the J call TRBJ2-5, with 9 bases lining up with TRBD1. CDR3 length equals 14 residues. V shed 2 bases and J 5 bases; nucleotides not matched to a gene: 3. Germline lookup yields CDR1 MNHEY and CDR2 SVGAGI.

The rearrangement links TRBV6-6 to TRBJ1-1, with D tentatively TRBD1 (5 bases). This CDR3 region has 12 residues. V lost 8 bases, J lost 12 bases, and 19 bases lay in between. Germline assignment: CDR1 MNHNY and CDR2 SVGAGI (reference sequence). For the CDR3, the DNA is TGTGCCAGCGGTACGGGGCTCCACGCCCCTTTCTTT. Amino acids: CASGTGLHAPFF.

The chain joins TRBV6-6 to TRBJ2-7, with TRBD2 matching 14 bases. V gave up 5 bases and J gave up 5 bases; unmatched junction bases: 5. Germline V gives CDR1 MNHNY, CDR2 SVGAGI (reference sequence). CDR3 size: 15 residues. CDR3 protein: CASSHGTSGGNEQYF. DNA of the CDR3: TGTGCCAGCAGTCACGGGACTAGCGGGGGAAACGAGCAGTACTTC.

A word on this clone: The sample has other DNA sequences that encode this CDR3 too. The V call is TRBV2, the J call TRBJ2-5; 14 bases align to TRBD2. The CDR3 has 15 amino acids. The germline V gene encodes CDR1 SNHLY and CDR2 FYNNEI. J lost 2 bases, V lost 4 bases, and 0 bases had no gene match. The CDR3 reads CASSGTSGGQETQYF. The CDR3 DNA reads TGTGCCAGCAGTGGGACTAGCGGGGGGCAAGAGACCCAGTACTTC.

This sequence joins TRBV19 and TRBJ1-5, with 8 bases identical to TRBD1. Germline V gene lookup returns CDR1 LNHDA and CDR2 SQIVND (reference sequence). V shed 4 bases, J shed 0 bases, and the junction held 11 bases outside the gene matches. The CDR3 is made up of 18 amino acids. The CDR3 sequence is CASSKAGGVQYSNQPQHF. CDR3 in DNA: TGTGCCAGTAGTAAAGCAGGGGGCGTTCAATATAGCAATCAGCCCCAGCATTTT.

The chain uses TRBV7-9 and TRBJ2-5, with a possible D match to TRBD2 (5 bases). The V end was cut by 1 base, the J end by 4 bases, with 7 bases between. The length of the CDR3 is 13 residues. Looked up from germline, CDR1 is SEHNR and CDR2 is FQNEAQ (reference sequence). The CDR3 nucleotides read TGTGCCAGCAGCTTAGAAGGAGGAGAGACCCAGTACTTC. Its translation is CASSLEGGETQYF.

The chain joins TRBV5-4 to TRBJ1-2; 8 bases fit TRBD1. This CDR3 region has 15 residues. The trim removed 0 bases at V and 8 bases at J, leaving 9 bases unmatched. The germline V gene encodes CDR1 SGHNT and CDR2 YYREEE (reference sequence). CDR3 loop: CASSLVRQGLGGYTF. DNA of the CDR3: TGTGCCAGCAGCTTGGTAAGACAGGGGCTTGGCGGCTACACCTTC.

There are a few counts of this clone. The chain joins TRBV27 to TRBJ1-6; the D is unclear. The V end was cut by 5 bases, the J end by 0 bases, with 8 bases between. The CDR3 runs to 15 residues. Germline V gives CDR1 MNHEY, CDR2 SMNVEV (reference sequence). The CDR3 DNA follows: TGTGCCAGCAGTGAGATAAGCTCCTATAATTCACCCCTCCACTTT. Protein product: CASSEISSYNSPLHF.

The chain carries TRBV27 and TRBJ1-5; D may be TRBD1 (5 bases). Germline V gives CDR1 MNHEY, CDR2 SMNVEV (reference sequence). The CDR3 length is 17 residues. The germline V and J ends were trimmed by 2 bases and 7 bases, with 21 bases remaining between them. DNA of the CDR3: TGTGCCAGCAGTTTAACTTGGGGCAGGGCAAAAGGGCAGCCCCAGCATTTT. Amino acids: CASSLTWGRAKGQPQHF.

This chain links TRBV10-3 with TRBJ1-1; D gene ambiguous. The germline CDR1 and CDR2 sequences are ENHRY and SYGVKD. The CDR3 sequence is 13 residues long. V lost 4 bases and J 3 bases, leaving 9 bases between the germline ends. The CDR3 here is CAISAGSDTEAFF. CDR3 coding DNA: TGTGCCATCAGTGCCGGGTCGGACACTGAAGCTTTCTTT.

This clone was observed a single time. The V gene is TRBV19, the J gene TRBJ2-7, with a weak D call TRBD2 (5 bases). The germline gives CDR1 LNHDA, CDR2 SQIVND (reference sequence). The V and J ends lost 6 bases and 6 bases respectively, with 15 bases between them. There are 13 residues in the CDR3. CDR3 region: CASSSRDSPEQYF. CDR3 in DNA: TGTGCCAGTAGCTCCCGGGATTCTCCCGAGCAGTACTTC.

The rearrangement uses TRBV28 and TRBJ2-3; TRBD2 agrees at 8 bases. The CDR3 sequence is 15 residues long. With 6 bases clipped from V and 2 bases from J, the junction kept 7 bases outside the gene matches. Germline V gives CDR1 MDHEN, CDR2 SYDVKM. The CDR3 bases are TGTGCCAGCAGACGAGCGGGGGCCCACACAGATACGCAGTATTTT. Translation: CASRRAGAHTDTQYF.

The genes are TRBV9 and TRBJ2-2; perhaps TRBD1 as D (6 bases). Trimming removed 2 bases at V and 3 bases at J, with 17 bases between. The germline V gene encodes CDR1 SGDLS and CDR2 YYNGEE. CDR3 length: 17 amino acids. In DNA form, the CDR3 reads TGTGCCAGCAGCGTTTTATCCGGGACAACCCACACCGGGGAGCTGTTTTTT. Amino acid sequence: CASSVLSGTTHTGELFF.

This chain uses TRBV5-1 with TRBJ2-7, with D possibly TRBD1 on 8 matching bases. The germline V and J ends were trimmed by 0 bases and 4 bases, with 17 bases remaining between them. This CDR3 contains 16 residues. Germline assignment: CDR1 SGHRS and CDR2 YFSETQ. CDR3 sequence: CASSLGPQGEGYEQYF. Here the CDR3 DNA reads TGCGCCAGCAGCTTGGGGCCACAGGGGGAGGGGTACGAGCAGTACTTC.

The chain has TRBV19 and TRBJ1-1, with no clear D. Germline V lookup: CDR1 LNHDA, CDR2 SQIVND (reference sequence). CDR3 length: 16 residues. V was cut by 3 bases and J by 7 bases, with 21 bases left in between. In DNA, the CDR3 is TGTGCCAGTAGTATTGATTTCGGGGTTCTGAGTGGTGAAGCTTTCTTT. Its protein product is CASSIDFGVLSGEAFF.